The rows below give T cell receptor beta chains drawn from one sample of a study of T cells in Graves' hyperthyroidism and ophthalmopathy. TCRdb independently ran MiXCR on the multiplex PCR reads; one entry per CDR3 protein. The sample contains around 380,000 distinct CDR3 sequences, about 14% of which appear only once. Sequencing used blood. The source of these receptors is a man aged 30-40 years with Graves' hyperthyroidism that later progressed to Graves' ophthalmopathy. CDR3s include the opening cysteine and the closing phenylalanine or tryptophan. The D gene is left open where the match is weak. Clone size is not always given. Where it is, it says once, few, many or a class for expanded clones.

TRBJ2-3	NA	many	TRBV11-3	CASTQMGARTDTQYF	TGTGCCAGCACCCAGATGGGAGCACGGACAGATACGCAGTATTTT
TRBJ2-7	TRBD1	many	TRBV6-5	CASKPGQGNEQYF	TGTGCCAGCAAGCCGGGACAGGGAAACGAGCAGTACTTC
TRBJ2-5	NA	many	TRBV11-2	CASSLEGTHTETQYF	TGTGCCAGCAGCTTAGAGGGGACCCATACGGAGACCCAGTACTTC
TRBJ2-1	TRBD2	NA	TRBV28	CASSPAGGGYYNEQSF	TGTGCCAGCAGTCCCGCGGGGGGGGGGTACTACAATGAGCAGTCCTTC
TRBJ2-3	NA	few	TRBV14	CASSQDLENTQYF	TGTGCCAGCAGCCAAGATCTAGAGAATACGCAGTATTTT
TRBJ2-3	NA	NA	TRBV5-1	CASSLEGVYFSTDTQYF	TGCGCCAGCAGCTTGGAGGGAGTATACTTTAGCACAGATACGCAGTATTTT
TRBJ2-7	NA	NA	TRBV10-3	CAITSALQYEQYF	TGTGCCATCACCTCGGCTCTCCAATACGAGCAGTACTTC
TRBJ1-2	TRBD1	many	TRBV6-1	CASSGDRGSDGYTF	TGTGCCAGCAGCGGGGACAGGGGTTCAGATGGCTACACCTTC
TRBJ1-1	NA	many	TRBV5-1	CASTPFSRVNTEAFF	TGCGCCAGCACCCCATTTTCTAGGGTGAACACTGAAGCTTTCTTT
TRBJ2-5	NA	few	TRBV5-4	CASSLYAGLQETQYF	TGTGCCAGCAGCTTGTATGCGGGGTTACAAGAGACCCAGTACTTC
TRBJ1-2	NA	NA	TRBV5-1	CASSPGMGAYGYTF	TGCGCCAGCAGCCCAGGAATGGGGGCGTATGGCTACACCTTC
TRBJ2-7	NA	many	TRBV28	CASSSAGTLGDYEQYF	TGTGCCAGCAGTTCTGCCGGGACTCTGGGGGACTACGAGCAGTACTTC
TRBJ1-2	NA	once	TRBV4-2	CASSHGGVGNYGYTF	TGTGCCAGCAGCCACGGAGGGGTAGGGAACTATGGCTACACCTTC
TRBJ2-2	NA	few	TRBV5-1	CASTNTPKAATGELFF	TGCGCCAGCACCAATACCCCTAAGGCAGCCACCGGGGAGCTGTTTTTT
TRBJ1-5	NA	many	TRBV7-8	CASSTGSSEYSNQPQHF	TGTGCCAGCAGCACGGGGTCTTCAGAGTATAGCAATCAGCCCCAGCATTTT
TRBJ1-5	TRBD1	many	TRBV11-2	CASSLDGDRGKNQPQHF	TGTGCCAGCAGCTTAGATGGGGACAGGGGTAAGAATCAGCCCCAGCATTTT
TRBJ1-5	NA	many	TRBV12-3/TRBV12-4	CASSLRGYSNQPQHF	TGTGCCAGCAGTTTAAGGGGTTATAGCAATCAGCCCCAGCATTTT
TRBJ1-2	TRBD1	few	TRBV5-1	CASSLGNGQGSGYTF	TGCGCCAGCAGCTTGGGGAATGGACAGGGAAGTGGCTACACCTTC
TRBJ2-1	NA	few	TRBV6-1	CASSRGINEQFF	TGTGCCAGCAGTCGAGGCATCAATGAGCAGTTCTTC
TRBJ2-5	TRBD2	many	TRBV2	CASSGTSGGPQETQYF	TGTGCCAGCAGCGGGACTAGCGGGGGACCCCAAGAGACCCAGTACTTC
TRBJ1-4	NA	NA	TRBV7-8	CASSPREGFNGKLFF	TGTGCCAGCAGTCCCAGGGAGGGGTTTAATGGAAAACTGTTTTTT